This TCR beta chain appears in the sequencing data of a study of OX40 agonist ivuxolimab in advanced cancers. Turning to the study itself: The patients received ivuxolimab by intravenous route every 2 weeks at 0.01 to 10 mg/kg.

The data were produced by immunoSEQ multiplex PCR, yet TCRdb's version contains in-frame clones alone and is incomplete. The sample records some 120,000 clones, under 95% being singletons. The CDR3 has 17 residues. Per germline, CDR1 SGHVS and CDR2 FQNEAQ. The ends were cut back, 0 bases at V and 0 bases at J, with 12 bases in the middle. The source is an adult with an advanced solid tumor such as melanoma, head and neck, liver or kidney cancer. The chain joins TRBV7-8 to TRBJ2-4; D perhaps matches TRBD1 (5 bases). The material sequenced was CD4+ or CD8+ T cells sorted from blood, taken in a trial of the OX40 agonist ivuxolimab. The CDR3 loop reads CASSLAPPRVAKNIQYF. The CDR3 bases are TGTGCCAGCAGCTTAGCGCCCCCCAGGGTAGCCAAAAACATTCAGTACTTC.